This is a list of T cell receptor beta chains from one sample in a study of blood T cell repertoires in COVID-19. The data were produced by immunoSEQ multiplex PCR, yet TCRdb's version contains in-frame clones alone and is incomplete. The sample shows approximately 260,000 clones, 70% to 90% of them seen only once. The sequenced sample consisted of peripheral blood. The receptors were sampled from a woman in her thirties or forties who had recovered from COVID-19. CDR3s include the opening cysteine and the closing phenylalanine or tryptophan. A D gene is named only where the DNA matches it firmly. Clone sizes are given selectively: once, few, many, or a class where the clone is expanded.

J gene: TRBJ2-1
clone size: .
D gene: TRBD2
V gene: TRBV3-1/TRBV3-2
CDR3 protein: CASTKLAGGPYEQFF
CDR3 DNA: TGTGCCAGCACAAAACTAGCGGGGGGGCCCTATGAGCAGTTCTTC

J gene: TRBJ1-2
clone size: .
D gene: .
V gene: TRBV5-4
CDR3 protein: CASSLRGAPYGYTF
CDR3 DNA: TGTGCCAGCAGCTTGCGGGGGGCGCCGTATGGCTACACCTTC

J gene: TRBJ1-5
clone size: .
D gene: .
V gene: TRBV6-1
CDR3 protein: CASSELRLNQPQHF
CDR3 DNA: TGTGCCAGCAGTGAACTACGTTTAAATCAGCCCCAGCATTTT

J gene: TRBJ1-1
clone size: .
D gene: .
V gene: TRBV7-9
CDR3 protein: CASRQTDTYTEAFF
CDR3 DNA: TGTGCCAGCAGACAAACGGACACCTACACTGAAGCTTTCTTT

J gene: TRBJ1-2
clone size: once
D gene: TRBD1
V gene: TRBV10-3
CDR3 protein: CAISEPDRANYGYTF
CDR3 DNA: TGTGCCATCAGTGAACCCGACAGGGCTAACTATGGCTACACCTTC

J gene: TRBJ2-2
clone size: .
D gene: TRBD1
V gene: TRBV11-2
CDR3 protein: CASSLERGRSGELFF
CDR3 DNA: TGTGCCAGCAGCTTAGAGAGGGGGCGATCCGGGGAGCTGTTTTTT

J gene: TRBJ2-3
clone size: .
D gene: TRBD1
V gene: TRBV4-1
CDR3 protein: CASSPYRDRLGDTQYF
CDR3 DNA: TGCGCCAGCAGCCCGTACCGGGACAGGCTGGGAGATACGCAGTATTTT

J gene: TRBJ2-3
clone size: .
D gene: TRBD1
V gene: TRBV4-2
CDR3 protein: CASSTLDRGGDTQYF
CDR3 DNA: TGTGCCAGCAGCACCTTGGACAGGGGAGGAGATACGCAGTATTTT

J gene: TRBJ1-5
clone size: .
D gene: .
V gene: TRBV19
CDR3 protein: CASRTGNQPQHF
CDR3 DNA: TGTGCCAGTAGAACAGGGAATCAGCCCCAGCATTTT

J gene: TRBJ2-7
clone size: .
D gene: TRBD2
V gene: TRBV2
CDR3 protein: CASIRDEREAYEQYF
CDR3 DNA: TGTGCCAGCATTCGGGACGAGCGGGAGGCATACGAGCAGTACTTC

J gene: TRBJ2-1
clone size: few
D gene: .
V gene: TRBV7-6
CDR3 protein: CASSYQSYNEQFF
CDR3 DNA: TGTGCCAGCAGCTACCAGTCGTACAATGAGCAGTTCTTC

J gene: TRBJ1-4
clone size: .
D gene: TRBD1
V gene: TRBV7-6
CDR3 protein: CASSLRTGINEKLFF
CDR3 DNA: TGTGCCAGCAGCTTAAGGACAGGGATTAATGAAAAACTGTTTTTT

J gene: TRBJ2-1
clone size: .
D gene: TRBD1
V gene: TRBV11-3
CDR3 protein: CASSPETGGSYNEQFF
CDR3 DNA: TGTGCCAGCAGCCCAGAGACAGGGGGCTCCTACAATGAGCAGTTCTTC

J gene: TRBJ2-7
clone size: .
D gene: TRBD2
V gene: TRBV6-6
CDR3 protein: CASSYSGGRSEQYF
CDR3 DNA: TGTGCCAGCAGTTACTCGGGCGGGAGAAGCGAGCAGTACTTC

J gene: TRBJ1-1
clone size: .
D gene: .
V gene: TRBV4-1
CDR3 protein: CASSQDLRISEAFF
CDR3 DNA: TGCGCCAGCAGCCAAGATTTGAGGATATCTGAAGCTTTCTTT

J gene: TRBJ2-1
clone size: .
D gene: .
V gene: TRBV24-1
CDR3 protein: CATSSGVTPYNEQFF
CDR3 DNA: TGTGCCACCAGTTCGGGGGTTACCCCTTACAATGAGCAGTTCTTC

J gene: TRBJ1-2
clone size: once
D gene: TRBD1
V gene: TRBV5-4
CDR3 protein: CASSLDPGGRGGYTF
CDR3 DNA: TGTGCCAGCAGCTTGGATCCAGGGGGGAGAGGGGGCTACACCTTC

J gene: TRBJ2-5
clone size: .
D gene: TRBD2
V gene: TRBV19
CDR3 protein: CASSMEAGGWETQYF
CDR3 DNA: TGTGCCAGTAGTATGGAAGCGGGAGGGTGGGAGACCCAGTACTTC

J gene: TRBJ2-5
clone size: .
D gene: TRBD1
V gene: TRBV6-6
CDR3 protein: CASSQLLLGTGDRETQYF
CDR3 DNA: TGTGCCAGCAGTCAACTGTTATTGGGGACAGGGGATCGCGAGACCCAGTACTTC

J gene: TRBJ1-4
clone size: .
D gene: .
V gene: TRBV7-9
CDR3 protein: CASSKWETKLFF
CDR3 DNA: TGTGCCAGCAGCAAATGGGAGACTAAACTGTTTTTT

J gene: TRBJ2-3
clone size: .
D gene: .
V gene: TRBV6-2/TRBV6-3
CDR3 protein: CASSYPAGIVTDTQYF
CDR3 DNA: TGTGCCAGCAGTTACCCCGCGGGTATTGTAACAGATACGCAGTATTTT

J gene: TRBJ1-1
clone size: .
D gene: .
V gene: TRBV19
CDR3 protein: CASTITGNTEAFF
CDR3 DNA: TGTGCCAGTACCATTACGGGGAACACTGAAGCTTTCTTT

J gene: TRBJ1-6
clone size: .
D gene: .
V gene: TRBV6-6
CDR3 protein: CASSQPLGQSYNSPLHF
CDR3 DNA: TGTGCCAGCAGTCAACCCCTCGGACAGTCCTATAATTCACCCCTCCACTTT

J gene: TRBJ1-5
clone size: .
D gene: TRBD1
V gene: TRBV19
CDR3 protein: CASLDRALSNQPQHF
CDR3 DNA: TGTGCCAGTCTGGACAGGGCCCTTAGCAATCAGCCCCAGCATTTT